This T cell receptor (beta chain) stems from a study of T cells in Graves' hyperthyroidism and ophthalmopathy (dated by TCRdb to the late 2010s). Context from the whole study: To identify TCR V-J signatures that set the groups apart, the researchers used a discovery cohort of roughly 100 patients, made up of 40 to 45 with Graves' ophthalmopathy and about 59 with stable Graves' hyperthyroidism. Whether ophthalmopathy could be predicted prospectively was tested in an independent validation cohort made up of under 20 hyperthyroidism patients plus 17 patients who later progressed to ophthalmopathy. The 100 discovery patients were randomly split 7:3 into training and test sets. Thyroid tissue and blood T-cell repertoires from about 6 Graves' hyperthyroidism patients were also compared in the study. After blood sampling, hyperthyroidism patients were treated with methimazole at a starting dose of 30 mg daily, and ophthalmopathy patients were treated with high-dose intravenous methylprednisolone. The paper reports TCR Vbeta CDR3 sequencing of over 120 peripheral blood samples: around 45 ophthalmopathy, around 80 hyperthyroidism and roughly 17 progressor patients. Overall study outcomes, separate from this receptor: Blood samples also contained most of the expanded thyroid clonotypes (frequency above 0.001), which suggests that blood repertoires may reflect thyroid immune responses. Ophthalmopathy was separated from stable hyperthyroidism by a 13 V-J signature model, with around 90% sensitivity and roughly 84% specificity obtained in cross-validation and 80%/75% obtained in testing. Sample size was not statistically predetermined, and blinding of investigators to group allocation was not performed. During validation, the model predicted progression to ophthalmopathy a median of around 6 months ahead of onset, with around 70% sensitivity and 72% to 80% specificity.

Concerning this clonotype: Its binding antigen is unknown. Per-base quality was not reported, and no clone a single base away is much larger than it.

The TCR beta CDR3 regions were amplified from the RNA transcripts. The first round of RT-PCR for the TCR CDR3 was performed with the HTBI primer set and the Qiagen OneStep RT-PCR kit. A second multiplex PCR round built the libraries, followed by size selection and purification. Libraries were sequenced paired-end with 100 bp reads on an Illumina HiSeq2000. The authors' pipeline ran thus. SOAPnuke was used to process the raw data, with reads discarded if the reads contained adapters or uncalled bases, had a mean Phred below 15, or lacked an exact constant-primer or identifier match. High-quality paired reads were merged with COPE v1.2.5, and unique nucleotide sequences were defined as clonotypes. MiTCR v1.1 was used to align the clonotypes against IMGT TRBV, TRBD and TRBJ reference segments. Only V-J combinations with frequency above 0.0001, covering 99% to 99.2% of repertoires, were analysed. A TCS score was defined as the ratio of F50 (clonal expansion) to E x V (chaos), with BLOSUM62-based TCRdist applied between CDR3 peptides within each V-J. Welch's t-statistics and random forest reduced approximately 520 V-J features to 13, which were used in a naive Bayes classifier (R e1071). TCRdb trimmed public reads at Q25 via fastp, called clones via MiXCR and kept in-frame beta chains. CDR3 protein sequences are deduplicated, and each keeps its most common genes and DNA. These V and J calls derive from TCRdb rather than the authors' analysis. The sample table contains about 540,000 distinct CDR3 sequences; only one count was recorded for just over 45% of them. The leading ten clones occupy just under 8.5% of the sample.

Stable Graves' hyperthyroidism was defined as the absence of progression to ophthalmopathy over 18 months of follow-up. The hyperthyroidism patients were between 18 and 65 years old and newly diagnosed, with a disease duration of less than 2 months. Any patient with an uncontrolled infection, another autoimmune disease, pregnancy or lactation was excluded. Diagnoses were based on clinical symptoms, serum thyroxine and TRAb, thyroid ultrasound and orbital computed tomography. Total RNA was extracted using Trizol reagent, and RNA quality was assessed on an Agilent 2100 Bioanalyzer. V and J are trimmed by 3 bases and 6 bases, and the gene matches miss 6 bases of the junction. The CDR3 spans 14 residues, from the cysteine through the phenylalanine. Solely the CDR3 DNA is kept, with 42 bases framed from the first base. The germline V gene specifies SGDLS as CDR1 and YYNGEE as CDR2.

Sequenced material: peripheral blood or thyroid tissue (not recorded which). The chain was built from TRBV9 and TRBJ2-7; 10 middle bases align to TRBD2. The sequence derives from a young woman with Graves' hyperthyroidism. Donor details come from another sample of the same person, matched by shared clones. The sequenced DNA is TGTGCCAGCAGCGCGGGGACTAGCGTTACCGAGCAGTACTTC. Translated, this gives CASSAGTSVTEQYF.